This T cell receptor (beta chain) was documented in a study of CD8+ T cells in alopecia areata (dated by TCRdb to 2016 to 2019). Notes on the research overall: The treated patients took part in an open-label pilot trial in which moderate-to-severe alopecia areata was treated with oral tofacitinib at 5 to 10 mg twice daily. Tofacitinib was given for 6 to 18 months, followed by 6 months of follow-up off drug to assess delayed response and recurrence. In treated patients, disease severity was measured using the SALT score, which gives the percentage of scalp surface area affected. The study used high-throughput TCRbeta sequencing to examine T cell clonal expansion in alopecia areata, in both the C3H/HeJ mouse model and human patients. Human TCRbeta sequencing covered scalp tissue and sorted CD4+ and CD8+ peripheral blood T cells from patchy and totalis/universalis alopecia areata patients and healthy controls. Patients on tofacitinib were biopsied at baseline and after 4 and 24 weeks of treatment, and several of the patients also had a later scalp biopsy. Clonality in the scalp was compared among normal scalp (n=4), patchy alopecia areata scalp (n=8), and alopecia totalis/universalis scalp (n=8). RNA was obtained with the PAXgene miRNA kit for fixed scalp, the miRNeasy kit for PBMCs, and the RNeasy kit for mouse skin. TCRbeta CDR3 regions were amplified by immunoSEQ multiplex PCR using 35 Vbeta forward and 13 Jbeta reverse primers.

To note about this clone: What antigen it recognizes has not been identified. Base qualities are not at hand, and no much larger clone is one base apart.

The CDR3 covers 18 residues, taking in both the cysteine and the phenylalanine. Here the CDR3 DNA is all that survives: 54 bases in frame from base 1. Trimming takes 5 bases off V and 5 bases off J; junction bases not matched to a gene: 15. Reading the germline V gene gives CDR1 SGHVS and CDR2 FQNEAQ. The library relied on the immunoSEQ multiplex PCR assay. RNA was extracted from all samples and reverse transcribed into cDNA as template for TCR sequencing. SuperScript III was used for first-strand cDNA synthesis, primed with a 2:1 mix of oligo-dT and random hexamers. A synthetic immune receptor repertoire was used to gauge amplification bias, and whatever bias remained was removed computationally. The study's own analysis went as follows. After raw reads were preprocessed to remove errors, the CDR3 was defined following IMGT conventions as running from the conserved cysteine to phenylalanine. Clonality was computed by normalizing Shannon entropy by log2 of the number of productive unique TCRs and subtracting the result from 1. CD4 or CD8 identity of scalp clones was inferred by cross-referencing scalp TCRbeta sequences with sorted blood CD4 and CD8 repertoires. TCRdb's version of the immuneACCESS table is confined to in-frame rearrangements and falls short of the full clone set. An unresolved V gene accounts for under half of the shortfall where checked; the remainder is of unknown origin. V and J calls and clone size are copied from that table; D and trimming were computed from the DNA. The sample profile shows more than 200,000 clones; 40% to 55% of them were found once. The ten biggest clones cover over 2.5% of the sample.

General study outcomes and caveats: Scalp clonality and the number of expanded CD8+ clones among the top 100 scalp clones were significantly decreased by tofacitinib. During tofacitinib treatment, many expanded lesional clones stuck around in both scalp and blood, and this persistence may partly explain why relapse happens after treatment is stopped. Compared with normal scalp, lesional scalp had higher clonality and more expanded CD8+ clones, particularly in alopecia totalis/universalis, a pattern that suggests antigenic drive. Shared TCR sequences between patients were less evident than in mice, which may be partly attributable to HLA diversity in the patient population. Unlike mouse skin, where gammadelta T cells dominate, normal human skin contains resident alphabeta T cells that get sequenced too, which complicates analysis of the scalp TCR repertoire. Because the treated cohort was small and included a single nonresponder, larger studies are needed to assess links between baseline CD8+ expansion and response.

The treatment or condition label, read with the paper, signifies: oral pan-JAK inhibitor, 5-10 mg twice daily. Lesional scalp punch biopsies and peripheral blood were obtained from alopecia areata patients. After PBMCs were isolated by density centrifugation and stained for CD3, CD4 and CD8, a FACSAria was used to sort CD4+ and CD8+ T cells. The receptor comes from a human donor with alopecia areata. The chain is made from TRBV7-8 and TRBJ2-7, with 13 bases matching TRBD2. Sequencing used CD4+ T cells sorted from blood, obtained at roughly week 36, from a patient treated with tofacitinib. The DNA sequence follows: TGTGCCAGCAGCCAGAGGGGGACTAGCGGGACAGTTACGAACGAGCAGTACTTC. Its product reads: CASSQRGTSGTVTNEQYF. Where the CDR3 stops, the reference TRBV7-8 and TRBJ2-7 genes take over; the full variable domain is GAGVSQSPRYKVAKRGQDVALRCDPISGHVSLFWYQQALGQGPEFLTYFQNEAQLDKSGLPSDRFFAERPEGSVSTLKIQRTQQEDSAVYLCASSQRGTSGTVTNEQYFGPGTRLTVT.